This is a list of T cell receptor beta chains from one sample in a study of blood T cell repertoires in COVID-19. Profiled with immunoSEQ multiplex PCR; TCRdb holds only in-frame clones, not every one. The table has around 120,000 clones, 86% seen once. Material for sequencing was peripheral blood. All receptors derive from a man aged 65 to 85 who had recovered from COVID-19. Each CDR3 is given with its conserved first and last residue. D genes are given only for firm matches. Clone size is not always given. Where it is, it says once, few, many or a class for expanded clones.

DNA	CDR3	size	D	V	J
TGTGCCAGCAGCCAATCAGGCGCAGATACGCAGTATTTT	CASSQSGADTQYF	NA	NA	TRBV3-1/TRBV3-2	TRBJ2-3
TGCGCCAGCAGCTTGGGCCGGAACTATGGCTACACCTTC	CASSLGRNYGYTF	NA	NA	TRBV5-1	TRBJ1-2
TGTGCCAGCACCCCCGGGGGTAGCGGGAGGCGTGGCTCCTACAATGAGCAGTTCTTC	CASTPGGSGRRGSYNEQFF	NA	TRBD2	TRBV28	TRBJ2-1
TGTGCCAGCAGCTTGGCCACGGTCACCGGGGAGCTGTTTTTT	CASSLATVTGELFF	NA	NA	TRBV5-4	TRBJ2-2
TGTGCCAGCAGTTTCGGGGTCAGTGAAGCTTTCTTT	CASSFGVSEAFF	NA	NA	TRBV28	TRBJ1-1
TGCGCCAGCAGCTTCGTAGGGGGTGAGCAGTACTTC	CASSFVGGEQYF	few	NA	TRBV5-1	TRBJ2-7
TGTGCCAGCAGCGCGTTTCTGGGCCACACTGAAGCTTTCTTT	CASSAFLGHTEAFF	NA	NA	TRBV7-3	TRBJ1-1
TGTGCCAGCAGCCTCGGGACAGGGGTAGACATTCAGTACTTC	CASSLGTGVDIQYF	NA	TRBD1	TRBV5-4	TRBJ2-4
TGTGCCAGTAGAACTCTCTCTGGGGCCAACGTCCTGACTTTC	CASRTLSGANVLTF	NA	NA	TRBV2	TRBJ2-6
TGTGCCAGCAGGAGGGGACAGGGATACTCTGAAGCTTTCTTT	CASRRGQGYSEAFF	NA	TRBD1	TRBV2	TRBJ1-1
TGCGCCAGCAGCTTTGGAGGGGTTGAAGGCTACACCTTC	CASSFGGVEGYTF	NA	NA	TRBV5-1	TRBJ1-2
TGTGCCAGCAGCTATGGACAGAACACTGAAGCTTTCTTT	CASSYGQNTEAFF	NA	NA	TRBV7-3	TRBJ1-1
TGCGCCAGCGGGAGCGGGGACACAGATACGCAGTATTTT	CASGSGDTDTQYF	NA	TRBD2	TRBV10-2	TRBJ2-3
TGTGCCAGCAGTCCCCGACAGGGTTGGATCACTGAAGCTTTCTTT	CASSPRQGWITEAFF	once	TRBD1	TRBV28	TRBJ1-1
TGTGCCAGCAGCTTAATGGGTCTGGGGGCCTCTGAGCAGTTCTTC	CASSLMGLGASEQFF	NA	NA	TRBV7-3	TRBJ2-1
TGCGCCAGCAGCGACCCAGGGACTGGGGCCAACGTCCTGACTTTC	CASSDPGTGANVLTF	NA	NA	TRBV4-1	TRBJ2-6
TGTGCCAGCAGTACCCCACAGGGCTACGAGCAGTACTTC	CASSTPQGYEQYF	NA	NA	TRBV28	TRBJ2-7
TGTGCCAGCACCCGGGCCAGGGCCTACAATGAGCAGTTCTTC	CASTRARAYNEQFF	NA	NA	TRBV2	TRBJ2-1
TGTGCCAGCAGAGCGGACAGGAGCACAGATACGCAGTATTTT	CASRADRSTDTQYF	NA	TRBD1	TRBV6-5	TRBJ2-3
TGTGCCAGTAAAGACGAATACAGGGTTCGGCAGCCCCAGCATTTT	CASKDEYRVRQPQHF	NA	NA	TRBV19	TRBJ1-5
TGCAGCGTTGTGGGCGAACTAGGTGGCTACACCTTC	CSVVGELGGYTF	NA	NA	TRBV29-1	TRBJ1-2
TGTGCCAGCAGCCCGTCGTCGGGGGTCGGGGAGACCCAGTACTTC	CASSPSSGVGETQYF	once	NA	TRBV7-3	TRBJ2-5
TGTGCCAGCAGTTTATTGGTCGCTAAAGCGAACACCGGGGAGCTGTTTTTT	CASSLLVAKANTGELFF	NA	NA	TRBV27	TRBJ2-2
TGCGCCAGCAGCTTTGGGACAGGGGATCCCTACGAGCAGTACTTC	CASSFGTGDPYEQYF	NA	TRBD1	TRBV4-3	TRBJ2-7
TGTGCCAGCTCTCTTGCCAGGTTCTCCTACGAGCAGTACTTC	CASSLARFSYEQYF	NA	NA	TRBV28	TRBJ2-7
TGTGCCAGCAGCTTAGCAGGGGCCCCCGGCTCCTACGAGCAGTACTTC	CASSLAGAPGSYEQYF	NA	NA	TRBV7-2	TRBJ2-7
TGCAGTGCTAGGTTGGACAGGGGAACTTTCTTT	CSARLDRGTFF	NA	TRBD1	TRBV20-1	TRBJ1-1
TGTGCCAGCAGCTTAAACGGGTTGTCGTGGGAGCAGTACTTC	CASSLNGLSWEQYF	NA	NA	TRBV7-2	TRBJ2-7
TGTGCCAGCAGTTGGCTCTTTGGAGGGAGAGAGGGGGATACGCAGTATTTT	CASSWLFGGREGDTQYF	once	NA	TRBV6-2/TRBV6-3	TRBJ2-3
TGTGCCAGCAGTCGGCCAGGGCCTGTTTACGAGCAGTACTTC	CASSRPGPVYEQYF	NA	NA	TRBV6-2/TRBV6-3	TRBJ2-7
TGTGCCAGCAGCCTCGAAACAAACAAGCAGTACTTC	CASSLETNKQYF	few	NA	TRBV7-2	TRBJ2-7
TGTGCCAGCAGTCTCGGACAGGTCATTAGCAATCAGCCCCAGCATTTT	CASSLGQVISNQPQHF	NA	TRBD1	TRBV28	TRBJ1-5
TGTGCCATCAGTACAAGCGGGAGGGCGACAGATACGCAGTATTTT	CAISTSGRATDTQYF	medium-sized	TRBD2	TRBV10-3	TRBJ2-3
TGTGCCAGCAGCGGGACAAGAGGAGCTTTCTTT	CASSGTRGAFF	NA	NA	TRBV9	TRBJ1-1
TGCGCCAGCAGCTTCCTAGCGGGAGGCAATGAGCAGTTCTTC	CASSFLAGGNEQFF	NA	TRBD2	TRBV5-1	TRBJ2-1
TGTGCCAGCAGAGGCGGGGGGCCCCTTACCTACGAGCAGTACTTC	CASRGGGPLTYEQYF	NA	TRBD2	TRBV28	TRBJ2-7
TGTGCCTGCTCTACGGGGCTAGCGGGGGATACGCAGTATTTT	CACSTGLAGDTQYF	NA	TRBD2	TRBV30	TRBJ2-3